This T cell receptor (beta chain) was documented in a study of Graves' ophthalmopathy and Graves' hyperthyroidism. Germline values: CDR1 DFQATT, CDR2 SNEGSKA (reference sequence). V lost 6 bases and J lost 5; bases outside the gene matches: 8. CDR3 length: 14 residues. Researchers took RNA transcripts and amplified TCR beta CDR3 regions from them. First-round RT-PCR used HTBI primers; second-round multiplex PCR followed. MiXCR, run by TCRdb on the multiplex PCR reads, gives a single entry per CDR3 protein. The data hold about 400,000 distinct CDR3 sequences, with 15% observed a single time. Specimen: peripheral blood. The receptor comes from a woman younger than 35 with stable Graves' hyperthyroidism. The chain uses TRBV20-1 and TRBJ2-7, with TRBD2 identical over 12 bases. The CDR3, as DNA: TGCAGTGCAGGGCTAGCGGGAGGGCCAAACGAGCAGTACTTC. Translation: CSAGLAGGPNEQYF.